The 21 T cell receptor beta chains given below trace back to one sample, sequenced in a study of cytomegalovirus exposure and HLA in healthy donors. Vbeta (60) and Jbeta (13) primers were used in the PCR. The protocol was immunoSEQ multiplex PCR, while the TCRdb copy is restricted to in-frame clones and leaves out a portion. The table has hundreds of thousands of clones, 60% to 80% seen once. Sequencing was carried out using PBMCs. These TCRs come from a male donor in good health and CMV-seronegative.

V usage is TRBV12-2 and J usage is TRBJ2-7; the D call of TRBD1 is as the table states it, not checked on the DNA. TRBV12-2 is a known pseudogene. The CDR3 length is 14 residues. The CDR3 loop reads CASRIPGQPYEQYF. The CDR3 DNA reads TGTGCAAGTCGCATACCGGGACAGCCCTACGAGCAGTACTTC.

This chain links TRBV5-4 with TRBJ2-7; perhaps TRBD1 as D (5 bases). Trimming cost V 4 bases and J 0 bases, with 14 bases left between them. The CDR3 totals 15 residues. Germline V lookup: CDR1 SGHNT, CDR2 YYREEE (reference sequence). The CDR3 DNA reads as TGTGCCAGCAGCGTGGGTCGGACACCCTCCTACGAGCAGTACTTC. Translated: CASSVGRTPSYEQYF.

This clone was detected only once. This chain links TRBV27 with TRBJ2-7; D is possibly TRBD2 (6 bases). V lost 6 bases and J 0 bases, leaving 18 bases between the germline ends. The CDR3 extends over 16 amino acids. Germline V gives CDR1 MNHEY, CDR2 SMNVEV (reference sequence). The CDR3 coding sequence is TGTGCCAGCAGCCATCAAGGGACTCCTAGCTCCTACGAGCAGTACTTC. Its translation: CASSHQGTPSSYEQYF.

This clone showed up just a few times. The V gene is TRBV7-9, the J gene TRBJ2-1; 10 bases match TRBD2. Per germline, CDR1 SEHNR and CDR2 FQNEAQ (reference sequence). V shed 0 bases and J 7 bases; nucleotides not matched to a gene: 12. The CDR3 spans 18 residues. CDR3 sequence: CASSLAMILAGDSNEQFF. The CDR3 DNA follows: TGTGCCAGCAGCTTAGCCATGATCCTAGCGGGAGATTCAAATGAGCAGTTCTTC.

In its sample, this clone was seen a few times. The chain employs TRBV6-5 and TRBJ1-1; 7 bases are shared with TRBD1. This CDR3 has 14 residues. The germline V gene encodes CDR1 MNHEY and CDR2 SVGAGI. V shed 6 bases, J shed 5 bases, and the junction held 9 bases outside the gene matches. CDR3: CASSQGTARTEAFF. The CDR3 DNA sequence: TGTGCCAGCAGCCAGGGGACAGCGAGAACTGAAGCTTTCTTT.

V gene TRBV5-6 combines with J gene TRBJ2-1; TRBD2 matches at 13 bases. Unmatched junction bases numbered 5, after V lost 4 bases and J lost 7 bases. The CDR3 spans 15 residues. Germline V gives CDR1 SGHDT, CDR2 YYEEEE. The CDR3 nucleotides read TGTGCCAGCAGCCCGGGACTAGCGGGATTTAATGAGCAGTTCTTC. It is translated as CASSPGLAGFNEQFF. Full variable domain (missing parts from reference TRBV5-6 and TRBJ2-1): DAGVTQSPTHLIKTRGQQVTLRCSPKSGHDTVSWYQQALGQGPQFIFQYYEEEERQRGNFPDRFSGHQFPNYSSELNVNALLLGDSALYLCASSPGLAGFNEQFFGPGTRLTVL.

The chain combines TRBV11-1 with TRBJ2-7; TRBD2 might be the D (6 bases). This CDR3 contains 13 residues. Germline-derived CDR1 and CDR2 are SGHAT and FQDESV (reference sequence). Trimming left V 3 bases short and J 4 bases short, with 10 bases between. CDR3 in amino acids: CASSFDRGYEQYF. CDR3 DNA sequence: TGTGCCAGCAGCTTCGATCGGGGGTACGAGCAGTACTTC.

The chain uses TRBV30 and TRBJ2-7; TRBD2 aligns across 7 bases. The CDR3 runs to 13 residues. Germline V gene lookup returns CDR1 GTSNPN and CDR2 SVGIG (reference sequence). Losses at the gene ends were 2 bases for V and 6 bases for J; bases not matched to a gene: 7. Here the CDR3 DNA reads TGTGCCTGGAGTTTAAAAGCGGGGACCGAGCAGTACTTC. Amino acid sequence: CAWSLKAGTEQYF.

The V and J genes are TRBV25-1 and TRBJ2-7; 8 nucleotides agree with TRBD1. Looked up from germline, CDR1 is MGHDK and CDR2 is SYGVNS. V dropped 8 bases and J dropped 4; count of bases not matched to a gene: 7. The CDR3 length is 13 residues. This CDR3 is CASRGQVGYEQYF. In DNA form, the CDR3 reads TGTGCCAGCCGGGGACAGGTGGGATACGAGCAGTACTTC.

The chain couples TRBV9 to TRBJ2-7; tentatively, D is TRBD2 (6 bases). CDR3 length: 14 amino acids. The ends were cut back, 0 bases at V and 6 bases at J, with 13 bases in the middle. The germline V gene has CDR1 SGDLS and CDR2 YYNGEE. Here the CDR3 reads CASSVGSGWSEQYF. The CDR3, as DNA: TGTGCCAGCAGCGTAGGGAGCGGGTGGAGCGAGCAGTACTTC.

The chain has TRBV28 and TRBJ2-7, with D uncertain. V shed 4 bases and J shed 5 bases, with 3 bases lying between them. Germline V CDR1 and CDR2: MDHEN, SYDVKM. The CDR3 spans 10 residues. This CDR3 is CASSYNEQYF. The CDR3 DNA sequence: TGTGCCAGCAGTTATAACGAGCAGTACTTC.

The V and J genes are TRBV9 and TRBJ2-7, with 14 bases matching TRBD2. This CDR3 spans 18 amino acids. The V gene end was trimmed by 0 bases and the J gene end by 6 bases; junction bases not matched to a gene: 11. The germline CDR1 and CDR2 sequences are SGDLS and YYNGEE. Here the CDR3 reads CASSVDGTSGGLTGEQYF. The CDR3 nucleotides read TGTGCCAGCAGCGTAGACGGGACTAGCGGGGGCCTAACCGGCGAGCAGTACTTC.

The V call is TRBV28, the J call TRBJ2-1; 8 positions agree with TRBD2. The CDR3 is 15 residues long. Per the germline V gene, CDR1 is MDHEN and CDR2 is SYDVKM. After removal of 5 bases from V and 2 bases from J, the junction contained 5 bases not matched to a gene. CDR3 sequence reads: CASSLIAGTYNEQFF. CDR3 in DNA: TGTGCCAGCAGTCTAATAGCGGGAACCTACAATGAGCAGTTCTTC.

CDR3 sequence reads: CASSRTGNYGYTF. In DNA form, the CDR3 reads TGTGCCAGCAGCCGGACAGGGAACTATGGCTACACCTTC. The V call is TRBV6-5, the J call TRBJ1-2; 8 nucleotides line up with TRBD1. Unmatched junction bases numbered 2, after V lost 6 bases and J lost 2 bases. The CDR3 has 13 residues. Germline CDR1 is MNHEY and CDR2 is SVGAGI.

On this clone: Within the sample, other DNA sequences also encode this same CDR3. V is TRBV9 and J is TRBJ1-1; possible D gene TRBD1, 5 bases. The CDR3 has 14 amino acids. Deletions cut 2 bases from V and 0 bases from J, with 8 bases between. Per germline, CDR1 SGDLS and CDR2 YYNGEE. Here the CDR3 reads CASSVTQVNTEAFF. CDR3 nucleotides: TGTGCCAGCAGCGTTACACAGGTGAACACTGAAGCTTTCTTT.

The chain recombines TRBV5-4 with TRBJ1-2, with a weak D call TRBD1 (5 bases). V was pared by 3 bases and J by 2 bases, with 11 bases between. Germline CDR1 and CDR2: SGHNT and YYREEE (reference sequence). The CDR3 totals 14 residues. CDR3 nucleotide sequence: TGTGCCAGCAGCTGGGACTGGGGGAACTATGGCTACACCTTC. Amino acids: CASSWDWGNYGYTF.

V usage is TRBV4-1 and J usage is TRBJ2-4; weak D call: TRBD2 (6 bases). Trimming took 5 bases from V and 2 from J, leaving 10 bases between them. Germline-derived CDR1 and CDR2 are MGHRA and YSYEKL. The CDR3 covers 14 residues. The CDR3, as DNA: TGCGCCAGCAGCGAGGAGGGACCCAAAAACATTCAGTACTTC. This codes for CASSEEGPKNIQYF.

The CDR3, as DNA: TGTGCCAGCAGCTTAAAAGAACCTCCGGGACAGGGTATCTACAATGAGCAGTTCTTC. Protein sequence: CASSLKEPPGQGIYNEQFF. V usage is TRBV7-8 and J usage is TRBJ2-1; 9 nucleotides align to TRBD1. V lost 2 bases to trimming and J lost 3 bases; unmatched junction nucleotides: 14. The CDR3 extends over 19 amino acids. The germline V gene encodes CDR1 SGHVS and CDR2 FQNEAQ.

This clone was picked up one time. J is TRBJ2-5 and V is TRBV27, with a weak D call TRBD2 (6 bases). The CDR3 has 16 amino acids. The V end lost 5 bases, the J end lost 3 bases, and 19 bases lay between the germline ends. Germline V lookup: CDR1 MNHEY, CDR2 SMNVEV (reference sequence). In nucleotides, the CDR3 is TGTGCCAGCAGTCCGCGGGGTAGCCCGGAGGAAGAGACCCAGTACTTC. Amino acid sequence: CASSPRGSPEEETQYF.

The chain uses TRBV4-3 and TRBJ2-5; the match to TRBD1 covers 9 bases. CDR1 and CDR2 (germline): LGHNA, YSLEER. The CDR3 length is 15 residues. With 3 bases clipped from V and 2 bases from J, the junction kept 4 bases outside the gene matches. The CDR3 loop is CASSHYRGLQETQYF. In DNA form, the CDR3 reads TGCGCCAGCAGCCACTACAGGGGGCTGCAAGAGACCCAGTACTTC.

This chain joins TRBV19 and TRBJ2-5; TRBD2 matches 12 bases. CDR3 length: 16 residues. Trimming took 9 bases from V and 5 from J; bases not matched to a gene: 13. The germline V gene has CDR1 LNHDA and CDR2 SQIVND (reference sequence). CDR3 residues: CASRAVLAGGKETQYF. DNA of the CDR3: TGTGCCAGCAGAGCCGTTCTAGCGGGAGGGAAGGAGACCCAGTACTTC.